The 13 T cell receptor beta chains given below trace back to one sample, sequenced in a study of T cell changes during pregnancy in multiple sclerosis. Clones were sequenced by immunoSEQ multiplex PCR, and TCRdb holds only the in-frame ones, with some missing. The data show 75,000 to 90,000 clones, with approximately 92% seen just once and approximately 0.2% held by the top ten. Sequenced material: CD4+ T cells from peripheral blood mononuclear cells, taken before pregnancy. All receptors derive from a female donor with multiple sclerosis, enrolled in a pregnancy study.

This chain connects TRBV4-1 to TRBJ2-1, with a tentative D call TRBD2 (6 bases). The CDR3 contains 17 residues. Germline CDR1 and CDR2: MGHRA and YSYEKL. Trimming took 0 bases from V and 5 from J, leaving 17 bases between them. The CDR3 DNA reads TGCGCCAGCAGCCAAGATAGGCATCTGGGGGGAAACAATGAGCAGTTCTTC. Its translation is CASSQDRHLGGNNEQFF.

The rearrangement links TRBV5-4 to TRBJ2-7; a weak D match, TRBD1 (5 bases). The V end lost 4 bases, the J end lost 1 base, and 15 bases lay between the germline ends. This CDR3 has 15 amino acids. Germline CDR1 and CDR2: SGHNT and YYREEE (reference sequence). CDR3 coding DNA: TGTGCCAGCAGCCTGACAGCCCAAGGTTCCTACGAGCAGTACTTC. Protein: CASSLTAQGSYEQYF.

This clone was seen a handful of times. The chain is built from TRBV5-6 and TRBJ2-7, with D possibly being TRBD2 (6 bases). The germline CDR1 and CDR2 sequences are SGHDT and YYEEEE. Trimming pared 2 bases from V and 7 bases from J, leaving 19 bases between. CDR3 length: 15 residues. CDR3 sequence reads: CASSLRGTGAGEQYF. As DNA, the CDR3 is TGTGCCAGCAGCTTACGGGGGACGGGTGCGGGGGAGCAGTACTTC.

In its sample, this clone was seen once. This chain joins TRBV18 and TRBJ2-5; 7 bases agree with TRBD2. Per germline, CDR1 KGHSH and CDR2 LQKENI. V was clipped by 5 bases and J by 5 bases; unmatched bases: 8. This CDR3 has 14 amino acids. CDR3 region: CASSSLAEGETQYF. The DNA of the CDR3 is TGTGCCAGCTCATCGCTAGCGGAAGGGGAGACCCAGTACTTC.

The rearrangement uses TRBV9 and TRBJ2-5; D perhaps matches TRBD2 (5 bases). The length of the CDR3 is 13 residues. V was trimmed by 3 bases and J by 2 bases, leaving 8 bases between them. CDR1 SGDLS and CDR2 YYNGEE come from the germline V gene. For the CDR3, the DNA is TGTGCCAGCAGCGCGCGGACTCAAGAGACCCAGTACTTC. Its translation: CASSARTQETQYF.

This clone is a singleton in its sample. The J gene is TRBJ1-2, the V gene TRBV5-5; tentative D call: TRBD1 (5 bases). Germline V gene lookup returns CDR1 SGHKS and CDR2 YYEKEE (reference sequence). V was clipped by 0 bases and J by 3 bases, with 15 bases between them. CDR3 length: 16 residues. The CDR3 spells CASSLGAGLKDYGYTF. CDR3 DNA sequence: TGTGCCAGCAGCTTGGGGGCAGGGCTTAAGGACTATGGCTACACCTTC.

V gene TRBV7-3 combines with J gene TRBJ1-6, with D perhaps TRBD1 (5 bases). The CDR3 covers 15 residues. Germline V lookup: CDR1 SGHTA, CDR2 FQGTGA. Trimming removed 5 bases at V and 5 bases at J, with 13 bases between. CDR3 loop: CASSLLGGDNSPLHF. CDR3 coding DNA: TGTGCCAGCAGCCTCCTCGGGGGGGATAATTCACCCCTCCACTTT.

The rearrangement links TRBV6-5 to TRBJ1-1; 8 nucleotides align to TRBD1. The CDR3 length is 14 residues. J was trimmed by 0 bases and V by 6 bases; bases with no gene match: 3. Germline CDR1 MNHEY, CDR2 SVGAGI. The chain's CDR3 is CASRGTGVNTEAFF. The CDR3, as DNA: TGTGCCAGCAGGGGGACAGGAGTGAACACTGAAGCTTTCTTT.

V and J are TRBV5-1 and TRBJ1-2; TRBD1 aligns across 8 bases. V dropped 7 bases and J dropped 6; count of bases not matched to a gene: 11. The CDR3 has 14 amino acids. From germline, CDR1 is SGHRS and CDR2 YFSETQ. As DNA, the CDR3 is TGCGCCAGCGGGGGACAGGCAATTGACCATGGCTACACCTTC. Protein: CASGGQAIDHGYTF.

The chain joins TRBV15 to TRBJ1-4, with D possibly matching TRBD1 (6 bases). The V gene lost 1 base and the J gene lost 3 bases, with 12 bases spanning the gap. Germline CDR1 LNHNV, CDR2 YYDKDF (reference sequence). The CDR3 runs to 16 residues. The CDR3 region is CATSRGPAGANEKLFF. CDR3 DNA sequence: TGTGCCACCAGCAGAGGGCCGGCAGGGGCTAATGAAAAACTGTTTTTT.

J is TRBJ2-1 and V is TRBV10-1, with 12 bases that match TRBD2. In germline, CDR1 is WNHNN, CDR2 SYGVQD (reference sequence). V gave up 1 base and J gave up 9 bases; unmatched junction bases: 7. The CDR3 sequence is 16 residues long. CDR3 residues: CASSEYGTSGPSEQFF. The CDR3 DNA is TGCGCCAGCAGTGAGTATGGGACTAGCGGGCCCAGTGAGCAGTTCTTC.

The chain links TRBV5-1 to TRBJ2-1, with 9 nucleotides matching TRBD1. The CDR3 extends over 14 amino acids. The V gene's germline CDR1 is SGHRS and CDR2 YFSETQ. V lost 6 bases and J lost 5; bases outside the gene matches: 6. CDR3 nucleotide sequence: TGCGCCAGCACCTGGGACAGGGAAGACAATGAGCAGTTCTTC. Translated: CASTWDREDNEQFF.

The chain carries TRBV30 and TRBJ1-5; 7 nucleotides agree with TRBD1. Germline CDR1 reads GTSNPN; CDR2 reads SVGIG (reference sequence). The CDR3 is 14 residues long. V lost 3 bases, J lost 2 bases, and 4 bases stayed unmatched. Written as DNA, the CDR3 is TGTGCCTGGAGCAGGGGGTACGGCAATCAGCCCCAGCATTTT. Translating it yields CAWSRGYGNQPQHF.